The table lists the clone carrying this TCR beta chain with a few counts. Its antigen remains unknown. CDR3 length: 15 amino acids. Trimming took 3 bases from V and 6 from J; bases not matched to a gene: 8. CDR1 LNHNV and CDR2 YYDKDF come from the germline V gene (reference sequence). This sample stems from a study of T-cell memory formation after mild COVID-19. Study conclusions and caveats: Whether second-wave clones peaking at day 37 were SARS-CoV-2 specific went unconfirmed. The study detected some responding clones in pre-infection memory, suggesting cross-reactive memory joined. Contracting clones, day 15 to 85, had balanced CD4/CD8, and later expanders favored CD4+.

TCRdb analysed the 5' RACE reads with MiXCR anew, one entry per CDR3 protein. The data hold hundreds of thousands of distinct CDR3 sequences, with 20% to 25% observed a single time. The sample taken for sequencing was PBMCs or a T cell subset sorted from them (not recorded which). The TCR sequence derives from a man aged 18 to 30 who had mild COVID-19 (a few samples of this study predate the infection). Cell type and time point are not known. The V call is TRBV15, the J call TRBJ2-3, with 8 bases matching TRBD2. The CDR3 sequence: CATSSSGAQSDTQYF. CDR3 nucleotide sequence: TGTGCCACCAGCAGTAGCGGGGCGCAATCGGATACGCAGTATTTT.